The clone carrying this T cell receptor beta chain occurred a few times. The data belong to a study of blood T cell repertoires in COVID-19. Study information: The samples span acute and convalescent COVID-19 from the United States, Italy and Spain. T cells, B-cell-depleted T cells, or PBMCs provided the cDNA or gDNA that served as material.

Original analysis: Estimation of nucleated cell counts relied on the amplification of reference gene primers. TCRdb's copy holds only in-frame clones and misses some; the assay was immunoSEQ multiplex PCR. That table is the source of V, J and clone size, and D and trimming were worked out from the DNA. The sample has approximately 250,000 clones; 80% to 85% are singletons. The germline V gene has CDR1 MNHEY and CDR2 SVGAGI. V dropped 6 bases and J dropped 3 bases, with 17 bases sitting between them. CDR3 length: 15 amino acids. The TCR was taken from a woman aged 35 to 49 who had recovered from COVID-19. The chain recombines TRBV6-5 with TRBJ1-1; D possibly corresponds to TRBD1 (5 bases). The specimen was peripheral blood. The DNA of the CDR3 is TGTGCCAGCAGGCAGGGTGAACGATGGGACACTGAAGCTTTCTTT. Encoded protein: CASRQGERWDTEAFF.